One sample yielded the 3 T cell receptor beta chains listed below, sequenced in a study of cytomegalovirus exposure and HLA in healthy donors. It was with 60 Vbeta and 13 Jbeta primers that the PCR ran. Sequenced by immunoSEQ multiplex PCR; TCRdb stores in-frame clones only, minus some. In the table there are roughly 120,000 clones, around 82% of which are singletons. The sequenced material came from PBMCs. The receptors originated from a woman aged 25 to 39 in good health and CMV-seropositive.

The chain carries TRBV6-5 and TRBJ2-1; 7 bases fit TRBD2. Germline V gene lookup returns CDR1 MNHEY and CDR2 SVGAGI. With V trimmed by 2 bases and J by 0 bases, 4 bases remained unmatched. CDR3 length: 16 residues. The CDR3: CASSYGPGGSYNEQFF. CDR3 nucleotides: TGTGCCAGCAGTTACGGCCCGGGGGGCTCCTACAATGAGCAGTTCTTC.

This clone was picked up a small number of times. V gene TRBV6-6 combines with J gene TRBJ2-7; 7 bases line up with TRBD1. Per germline, CDR1 MNHNY and CDR2 SVGAGI (reference sequence). The CDR3 is made up of 16 amino acids. The V segment lost 3 bases and the J segment 0 bases; nucleotides outside the gene matches: 8. CDR3 coding DNA: TGTGCCAGCAGTTATCGGACAGGAGCCCTCTCCTACGAGCAGTACTTC. It translates to CASSYRTGALSYEQYF.

V usage is TRBV6-5 and J usage is TRBJ2-1, with D possibly matching TRBD2 (6 bases). This CDR3 spans 15 amino acids. V lost 4 bases and J 7 bases, leaving 17 bases between the germline ends. The germline CDR1 and CDR2 sequences are MNHEY and SVGAGI. CDR3 sequence: CASSSRRVGENEQFF. CDR3 sequence (DNA): TGTGCCAGCAGTTCCCGGAGGGTTGGGGAAAATGAGCAGTTCTTC.